One and the same sample provided the 23 T cell receptor beta chains below, sequenced in a study of regulatory T cells in long-lasting Graves disease. Time point reported: persistent/refractory GD, antithyroid drugs over 5 years with positive TRAb. PBMC RNA served as the TCR library source. Through Arm-PCR of CDR3 regions and iRepertoire HTBI primers, TCR beta libraries were built. TCRdb re-analysed the multiplex PCR reads in MiXCR, keeping a single row per CDR3 protein. The sample carries about 470,000 distinct CDR3 sequences, less than 25% recorded once. The specimen comprised peripheral blood mononuclear cells (PBMCs), sampled when the disease was refractory, from a patient treated with antithyroid drugs. These receptors originate from a female donor with Graves disease.

The V and J genes are TRBV5-4 and TRBJ2-1; 12 bases are shared with TRBD2. Trimming at V came to 6 bases and at J to 4 bases, leaving 2 bases not matched to a gene. Looked up from germline, CDR1 is SGHNT and CDR2 is YYREEE (reference sequence). The CDR3 runs 14 residues. CDR3 protein: CASTGLAGYNEQFF. The CDR3, as DNA: TGTGCCAGCACCGGACTAGCGGGATACAATGAGCAGTTCTTC.

J is TRBJ2-3 and V is TRBV6-1; 10 nucleotides line up with TRBD2. V lost 5 bases, J lost 4 bases, and 9 bases stayed unmatched. The CDR3 runs 16 residues. Germline assignment: CDR1 MNHNS and CDR2 SASEGT. The CDR3 region has the DNA TGTGCCAGCAGTCGGGCTAGCGGGAGTGAAGCAGATACGCAGTATTTT. Its protein product is CASSRASGSEADTQYF.

Only a few counts were recorded for this clonotype. The rearrangement joins TRBV28 to TRBJ1-5; weak D call: TRBD1 (5 bases). There are 16 residues in the CDR3. Trimming took 6 bases from V and 3 from J, leaving 18 bases between them. CDR1 and CDR2 from the germline V gene are MDHEN and SYDVKM. CDR3 nucleotide sequence: TGTGCCAGCAGCCCCGAGGTTGGGGGGGTCAATCAGCCCCAGCATTTT. Its translation: CASSPEVGGVNQPQHF.

This clonotype was counted many times. The chain has TRBV15 and TRBJ1-1, with D possibly TRBD1 on 6 matching bases. Per the germline V gene, CDR1 is LNHNV and CDR2 is YYDKDF (reference sequence). This CDR3 spans 14 amino acids. The V end lost 1 base, the J end lost 6 bases, and 12 bases lay between the germline ends. CDR3 loop: CATSRGRGIPEAFF. Written as DNA, the CDR3 is TGTGCCACCAGCAGAGGCAGGGGAATCCCTGAAGCTTTCTTT.

V gene TRBV7-9 combines with J gene TRBJ2-5; 7 nucleotides line up with TRBD1. This CDR3 spans 14 amino acids. Trimming removed 1 base from V and 6 bases from J; junction bases left unmatched: 5. Germline assignment: CDR1 SEHNR and CDR2 FQNEAQ (reference sequence). As DNA, the CDR3 is TGTGCCAGCAGCTTAGAAGGGGGCGGAAAGACCCAGTACTTC. It is translated as CASSLEGGGKTQYF.

This chain uses TRBV7-9 with TRBJ2-5; TRBD2 agrees at 10 bases. This CDR3 region has 23 residues. Germline V gene data show CDR1 as SEHNR and CDR2 as FQNEAQ (reference sequence). Trimming took 2 bases from V and 5 from J; bases not matched to a gene: 29. Written as DNA, the CDR3 is TGTGCCAGCAGCTTATTTCGTCTGGGCAGTAAAACGGGGGCTAGCGGGAGTCTGGAGACCCAGTACTTC. It encodes CASSLFRLGSKTGASGSLETQYF.

This clonotype was seen many times. V usage is TRBV14 and J usage is TRBJ2-7; D is unresolved. This CDR3 region has 13 residues. The germline gives CDR1 SGHDN, CDR2 FVKESK. Trimming shortened V by 2 bases and J by 6 bases, and 11 bases separated the two germline ends. In DNA, the CDR3 is TGTGCCAGCAGCCAAACTCCACGAGGCGAGCAGTACTTC. Amino acid sequence: CASSQTPRGEQYF.

The chain carries TRBV7-2 and TRBJ2-3; D remains ambiguous. Per the germline V gene, CDR1 is SGHTA and CDR2 is FQGNSA. This CDR3 spans 13 amino acids. Trimming removed 2 bases at V and 2 bases at J, with 5 bases between. As DNA, the CDR3 is TGTGCCAGCAGCTTATGGAACACAGATACGCAGTATTTT. Encoded protein: CASSLWNTDTQYF.

To note about this clonotype: This may stem from a read error, because a much larger clone lies one nucleotide away. The genes are TRBV29-1 and TRBJ2-5; 12 bases are shared with TRBD2. V gave up 4 bases and J gave up 4 bases; unmatched junction bases: 4. Germline lookup yields CDR1 SQVTM and CDR2 ANQGSEA. The CDR3 has 14 residues. This chain's CDR3 is CSVGSLAGGETQYF. The CDR3 DNA reads as TGCAGCGTTGGTTCACTAGCGGGAGGAGAGACCCAGTACTTC.

This clonotype was seen many times. This chain joins TRBV2 and TRBJ2-5, with unresolved D. This CDR3 has 11 amino acids. Trimming removed 3 bases at V and 8 bases at J, with 7 bases between. Germline V gives CDR1 SNHLY, CDR2 FYNNEI. For the CDR3, the DNA is TGTGCCAGCAGTGATGGGGTCACCCAGTACTTC. Translating gives CASSDGVTQYF.

The rearrangement uses TRBV3-1 and TRBJ2-7; D call uncertain. Deletions cut 0 bases from V and 7 bases from J, with 7 bases between. Per germline, CDR1 LGHDT and CDR2 YNNKEL (reference sequence). This CDR3 has 12 residues. For the CDR3, the DNA is TGTGCCAGCAGCCAAGATTTGAGGGAGCAGTACTTC. It codes for CASSQDLREQYF.

This clonotype was seen only a few times. The rearrangement uses TRBV19 and TRBJ2-5, with 9 bases aligning to TRBD2. The junction had 1 base not matched to a gene; V was cut back by 3 bases and J by 2 bases. CDR3 length: 14 residues. Germline CDR1 reads LNHDA; CDR2 reads SQIVND (reference sequence). Written as DNA, the CDR3 is TGTGCCAGTAGTATCCTAGCGGGGCAAGAGACCCAGTACTTC. This encodes CASSILAGQETQYF.

This clonotype was picked up a small number of times. The J gene is TRBJ2-2, the V gene TRBV28, with D unclear. The ends were cut back, 3 bases at V and 4 bases at J, with 9 bases in the middle. This CDR3 is 14 amino acids long. CDR1 is MDHEN, CDR2 SYDVKM, per germline. The CDR3 nucleotides are TGTGCCAGCAGTTTGGAGATCAGCACCGGGGAGCTGTTTTTT. It translates to CASSLEISTGELFF.

This chain connects TRBV6-5 to TRBJ2-3; possibly TRBD2 for D (6 bases). CDR1 and CDR2 from the germline V gene are MNHEY and SVGAGI. The CDR3 has 16 amino acids. Trimming pared 4 bases from V and 1 base from J, leaving 15 bases between. For the CDR3, the DNA is TGTGCCAGCAGTTCACGAAGGACGGGGGGCACAGATACGCAGTATTTT. Protein: CASSSRRTGGTDTQYF.

The chain combines TRBV7-2 with TRBJ2-1; D is uncertain. V lost 4 bases and J lost 6, with 7 bases in between. The CDR3 is 12 residues long. Germline assignment: CDR1 SGHTA and CDR2 FQGNSA. The CDR3 nucleotides read TGTGCCAGCAGCTCGACCAGCAATGAGCAGTTCTTC. Protein sequence: CASSSTSNEQFF. Using reference TRBV7-2 and TRBJ2-1 for the parts outside the CDR3, the full variable domain is GAGVSQSPSNKVTEKGKDVELRCDPISGHTALYWYRQSLGQGLEFLIYFQGNSAPDKSGLPSDRFSAERTGGSVSTLTIQRTQQEDSAVYLCASSSTSNEQFFGPGTRLTVL.

This chain connects TRBV20-1 to TRBJ2-3; 8 bases are shared with TRBD2. V dropped 0 bases and J dropped 8; count of bases not matched to a gene: 7. Germline assignment: CDR1 DFQATT and CDR2 SNEGSKA (reference sequence). The CDR3 loop spans 14 amino acids. CDR3 in DNA: TGCAGTGCTAGAGATCCTAGCGGGTTTGGTACGCAGTATTTT. As protein: CSARDPSGFGTQYF.

V gene TRBV9 combines with J gene TRBJ1-1; 11 bases align to TRBD1. The CDR3 length is 14 residues. The ends lost 0 bases at V and 10 bases at J; junction bases unmatched: 5. From germline, CDR1 is SGDLS and CDR2 YYNGEE. The CDR3 DNA reads as TGTGCCAGCAGCGTAGAAGGACAGGGGGCCTCAGCTTTCTTT. This translates into CASSVEGQGASAFF.

About this clonotype itself: It is likely a read error: a sequence one base away is far more abundant. The CDR3 carries no conserved terminal phenylalanine or tryptophan, so it likely arises from a read error. This sequence joins TRBV11-3 and TRBJ2-2; no definite D call. This CDR3 spans 13 amino acids. CDR1 and CDR2 (germline): SGHNT, YENEEA. V gave up 2 bases and J gave up 5 bases, with 6 bases separating them. DNA of the CDR3: TGTGCCAGCAGCTTAATTGGAACCGGGGAGCTGTTTCTT. Translating gives CASSLIGTGELFL.

In the case of this clonotype: A single base separates this from a much larger clone, so it may be a read error. A read error is likely, as this CDR3 ends without the conserved phenylalanine or tryptophan. The V gene is TRBV6-2 or TRBV6-3, the J gene TRBJ1-1, with a tentative D call TRBD1 (5 bases). The CDR3 has 15 amino acids. Germline loops: CDR1 MNHEY, CDR2 SVGEGT. The V end lost 5 bases, the J end lost 4 bases, and 17 bases lay between the germline ends. CDR3 sequence: CASSPRDVKGTEAFI. The DNA of the CDR3 is TGTGCCAGCAGTCCCCGGGACGTAAAAGGCACTGAAGCTTTCATT.

Ten or more counts support this clonotype. The V gene is TRBV28, the J gene TRBJ2-7; D is unresolved. The CDR3 contains 12 residues. V lost 8 bases and J lost 6, with 14 bases in between. Germline loops: CDR1 MDHEN, CDR2 SYDVKM. The CDR3 spells CASSASFVEQYF. The CDR3 DNA reads as TGTGCCAGCTCAGCGTCTTTCGTCGAGCAGTACTTC.

This clonotype appeared many times. V and J are TRBV7-6 and TRBJ2-4, with 9 positions matching TRBD2. V gave up 4 bases and J gave up 0 bases; unmatched junction bases: 4. This CDR3 is built from 16 residues. Germline values: CDR1 SGHVS, CDR2 FNYEAQ. The CDR3 coding sequence is TGTGCCAGCAGCTCGACTAGCGGTATAGCCAAAAACATTCAGTACTTC. Translated, it gives CASSSTSGIAKNIQYF.

This clonotype has a handful of counts. The gene calls are TRBV29-1 and TRBJ2-2; no clear D. V lost 4 bases and J lost 0, with 9 bases in between. The CDR3 is 14 residues long. Germline CDR1 reads SQVTM; CDR2 reads ANQGSEA. The CDR3 spells CSVGNIANTGELFF. CDR3 in DNA: TGCAGCGTTGGCAACATAGCGAACACCGGGGAGCTGTTTTTT.

A few counts support this clonotype. The chain joins TRBV3-1 to TRBJ2-5, with TRBD2 identical over 11 bases. CDR3 length: 18 residues. Unmatched junction bases numbered 13, after V lost 4 bases and J lost 3 bases. Germline values: CDR1 LGHDT, CDR2 YNNKEL (reference sequence). The chain's CDR3 is CASSPEELAGDGEETQYF. The CDR3 bases are TGTGCCAGCAGCCCCGAAGAACTAGCGGGAGACGGGGAAGAGACCCAGTACTTC.